The rows below give T cell receptor beta chains drawn from one sample of a study of blood T cell repertoires in COVID-19. Method: immunoSEQ multiplex PCR; TCRdb's copy keeps in-frame clones and lacks some. The sample has 130,000 to 150,000 clones; 75% to 85% are singletons. The sequenced sample was peripheral blood. The receptor source for this set is a man in his sixties or seventies who had recovered from COVID-19. CDR3s include the opening cysteine and the closing phenylalanine or tryptophan. Fields, in order: D gene, V gene, J gene, clone size, CDR3 protein, CDR3 DNA. The D gene is left open where the match is weak. A row's size may be missing; if present it is once, few, many or a size class.

d_call: TRBD1
v_call: TRBV27
j_call: TRBJ2-1
clone_size: NA
cdr3_aa: CASSLSGTGYNEQFF
cdr3_nt: TGTGCCAGCAGTTTATCGGGGACAGGTTACAATGAGCAGTTCTTC

d_call: NA
v_call: TRBV10-3
j_call: TRBJ1-2
clone_size: NA
cdr3_aa: CAISEFIAGAPYGYTF
cdr3_nt: TGTGCCATCAGTGAGTTTATCGCAGGGGCACCCTATGGCTACACCTTC

d_call: NA
v_call: TRBV20-1
j_call: TRBJ2-3
clone_size: NA
cdr3_aa: CSASRADTQYF
cdr3_nt: TGCAGTGCTAGCAGGGCAGATACGCAGTATTTT

d_call: NA
v_call: TRBV12-5
j_call: TRBJ2-7
clone_size: NA
cdr3_aa: CASGGGSATYEQYF
cdr3_nt: TGTGCTAGTGGGGGAGGCTCCGCTACCTACGAGCAGTACTTC

d_call: NA
v_call: TRBV5-1
j_call: TRBJ1-4
clone_size: NA
cdr3_aa: CASSLAPGGEKLFF
cdr3_nt: TGCGCCAGCAGCTTGGCCCCGGGGGGCGAAAAACTGTTTTTT

d_call: NA
v_call: TRBV4-1
j_call: TRBJ2-2
clone_size: few
cdr3_aa: CASSQGPDRMNTGELFF
cdr3_nt: TGCGCCAGCAGCCAAGGTCCTGACAGGATGAACACCGGGGAGCTGTTTTTT

d_call: NA
v_call: TRBV7-9
j_call: TRBJ1-6
clone_size: NA
cdr3_aa: CASSLEERNSPLHF
cdr3_nt: TGTGCCAGCAGCTTGGAGGAGAGGAATTCACCCCTCCACTTT

d_call: NA
v_call: TRBV10-3
j_call: TRBJ1-1
clone_size: NA
cdr3_aa: CAIRHVGAGTEAFF
cdr3_nt: TGTGCCATCAGACACGTGGGGGCAGGAACTGAAGCTTTCTTT

d_call: NA
v_call: TRBV19
j_call: TRBJ2-7
clone_size: NA
cdr3_aa: CASSAFLRDYEQYF
cdr3_nt: TGTGCCAGTAGTGCCTTCCTCCGGGACTACGAGCAGTACTTC

d_call: TRBD2
v_call: TRBV7-9
j_call: TRBJ2-5
clone_size: once
cdr3_aa: CASSWEREIRETQYF
cdr3_nt: TGTGCCAGCAGTTGGGAGCGGGAGATTCGAGAGACCCAGTACTTC

d_call: NA
v_call: TRBV18
j_call: TRBJ2-1
clone_size: NA
cdr3_aa: CASSEGRSYNEQFF
cdr3_nt: TGTGCCAGCTCGGAGGGCCGCTCCTACAATGAGCAGTTCTTC

d_call: NA
v_call: TRBV24-1
j_call: TRBJ2-5
clone_size: once
cdr3_aa: CATSGGDLQETQYF
cdr3_nt: TGTGCCACCAGTGGTGGGGACTTACAAGAGACCCAGTACTTC

d_call: NA
v_call: TRBV2
j_call: TRBJ2-6
clone_size: once
cdr3_aa: CASSPVTGRSGANVLTF
cdr3_nt: TGTGCCAGCAGCCCCGTTACAGGGAGATCTGGGGCCAACGTCCTGACTTTC

d_call: NA
v_call: TRBV5-1
j_call: TRBJ2-1
clone_size: NA
cdr3_aa: CASSPEAYNEQFF
cdr3_nt: TGCGCCAGCAGCCCGGAGGCTTACAATGAGCAGTTCTTC

d_call: NA
v_call: TRBV12-5
j_call: TRBJ1-1
clone_size: NA
cdr3_aa: CASGLLDWMNTEAFF
cdr3_nt: TGTGCTAGTGGTTTGTTAGACTGGATGAACACTGAAGCTTTCTTT

d_call: NA
v_call: TRBV11-2
j_call: TRBJ2-7
clone_size: medium-sized
cdr3_aa: CASSFQGLGTYEQYF
cdr3_nt: TGTGCCAGCAGTTTCCAGGGACTCGGAACCTACGAGCAGTACTTC

d_call: NA
v_call: TRBV5-4
j_call: TRBJ2-3
clone_size: NA
cdr3_aa: CASSLQGPTDTQYF
cdr3_nt: TGTGCCAGCAGCTTACAGGGTCCCACAGATACGCAGTATTTT

d_call: NA
v_call: TRBV11-3
j_call: TRBJ2-1
clone_size: NA
cdr3_aa: CASSRTNYNEQFF
cdr3_nt: TGTGCCAGCAGCCGCACTAACTACAATGAGCAGTTCTTC

d_call: NA
v_call: TRBV11-2
j_call: TRBJ2-3
clone_size: NA
cdr3_aa: CASSFQADTQYF
cdr3_nt: TGTGCCAGCAGCTTTCAAGCGGATACGCAGTATTTT

d_call: TRBD2
v_call: TRBV27
j_call: TRBJ2-7
clone_size: NA
cdr3_aa: CASSRGTTYEQYF
cdr3_nt: TGTGCCAGCAGCCGCGGGACTACCTACGAGCAGTACTTC

d_call: TRBD1
v_call: TRBV6-1
j_call: TRBJ2-7
clone_size: few
cdr3_aa: CASSEALGQVYEQYF
cdr3_nt: TGTGCCAGCAGTGAAGCCCTGGGACAGGTTTACGAGCAGTACTTC

d_call: TRBD2
v_call: TRBV7-2
j_call: TRBJ2-4
clone_size: NA
cdr3_aa: CASSLEGLAGGLAKNIQYF
cdr3_nt: TGTGCCAGCAGCTTAGAGGGGCTAGCGGGAGGACTAGCCAAAAACATTCAGTACTTC

d_call: TRBD2
v_call: TRBV19
j_call: TRBJ2-2
clone_size: NA
cdr3_aa: CASSIVAGGPNGELFF
cdr3_nt: TGTGCCAGTAGTATAGTTGCGGGAGGGCCGAACGGGGAGCTGTTTTTT

d_call: NA
v_call: TRBV6-1
j_call: TRBJ1-2
clone_size: NA
cdr3_aa: CASSESKSLAGYTF
cdr3_nt: TGTGCCAGCAGTGAATCAAAATCCCTGGCCGGCTACACCTTC

d_call: TRBD2
v_call: TRBV6-5
j_call: TRBJ2-7
clone_size: many
cdr3_aa: CASRRLAPPYEQYF
cdr3_nt: TGTGCCAGCAGAAGACTAGCGCCGCCCTACGAGCAGTACTTC

d_call: TRBD2
v_call: TRBV24-1
j_call: TRBJ2-1
clone_size: few
cdr3_aa: CATSDSTSGRSYNEQFF
cdr3_nt: TGTGCCACCAGTGATTCGACTAGCGGGAGGTCCTACAATGAGCAGTTCTTC

d_call: NA
v_call: TRBV7-2
j_call: TRBJ2-7
clone_size: NA
cdr3_aa: CASSPTRHSYEQYF
cdr3_nt: TGTGCCAGCAGCCCGACGCGGCATTCCTACGAGCAGTACTTC

d_call: NA
v_call: TRBV6-1
j_call: TRBJ1-6
clone_size: NA
cdr3_aa: CASSEPTPLHF
cdr3_nt: TGTGCCAGCAGTGAACCTACACCCCTCCACTTT

d_call: NA
v_call: TRBV6-4
j_call: TRBJ2-5
clone_size: NA
cdr3_aa: CASSDSSASQETQYF
cdr3_nt: TGTGCCAGCAGTGACTCTAGCGCCTCCCAAGAGACCCAGTACTTC

d_call: NA
v_call: TRBV6-6
j_call: TRBJ1-5
clone_size: once
cdr3_aa: CASKENQPQHF
cdr3_nt: TGTGCCAGCAAGGAGAATCAGCCCCAGCATTTT

d_call: TRBD2
v_call: TRBV18
j_call: TRBJ2-1
clone_size: NA
cdr3_aa: CASSVPISGSTYNEQFF
cdr3_nt: TGTGCCAGCTCAGTACCAATTAGCGGGAGTACCTACAATGAGCAGTTCTTC

d_call: NA
v_call: TRBV6-5
j_call: TRBJ2-7
clone_size: once
cdr3_aa: CASRADGSVYEQYF
cdr3_nt: TGTGCCAGCAGAGCGGACGGTTCTGTCTACGAGCAGTACTTC

d_call: TRBD2
v_call: TRBV12-3/TRBV12-4
j_call: TRBJ2-5
clone_size: NA
cdr3_aa: CASSWTSSETQYF
cdr3_nt: TGTGCCAGCAGTTGGACTAGCTCAGAGACCCAGTACTTC

d_call: NA
v_call: TRBV5-4
j_call: TRBJ1-2
clone_size: few
cdr3_aa: CASSIPSYGYTF
cdr3_nt: TGTGCCAGCAGCATCCCGAGCTATGGCTACACCTTC

d_call: NA
v_call: TRBV28
j_call: TRBJ2-1
clone_size: NA
cdr3_aa: CASSLVAPEGSEFF
cdr3_nt: TGTGCCAGCAGTTTAGTCGCCCCTGAAGGGAGTGAGTTCTTC

d_call: NA
v_call: TRBV2
j_call: TRBJ1-4
clone_size: NA
cdr3_aa: CASSATAGPNEKLFF
cdr3_nt: TGTGCCAGCAGCGCAACCGCGGGCCCCAATGAAAAACTGTTTTTT

d_call: TRBD2
v_call: TRBV5-4
j_call: TRBJ2-5
clone_size: NA
cdr3_aa: CASSFPGTGGQETQYF
cdr3_nt: TGTGCCAGCAGCTTCCCCGGGACGGGGGGCCAAGAGACCCAGTACTTC

d_call: TRBD2
v_call: TRBV5-6
j_call: TRBJ2-3
clone_size: NA
cdr3_aa: CASSLERGRDTQYF
cdr3_nt: TGTGCCAGCAGCTTGGAGCGGGGGAGGGATACGCAGTATTTT

d_call: TRBD2
v_call: TRBV7-9
j_call: TRBJ2-1
clone_size: NA
cdr3_aa: CASSLGTSGSRDEQFF
cdr3_nt: TGTGCCAGCAGCTTAGGGACTAGCGGGAGTAGGGATGAGCAGTTCTTC

d_call: NA
v_call: TRBV30
j_call: TRBJ2-3
clone_size: NA
cdr3_aa: CAWSLGPTDTQYF
cdr3_nt: TGTGCCTGGAGTTTGGGCCCCACAGATACGCAGTATTTT

d_call: NA
v_call: TRBV18
j_call: TRBJ2-7
clone_size: few
cdr3_aa: CASSPEAAYEQYF
cdr3_nt: TGTGCCAGCTCACCCGAAGCGGCCTACGAGCAGTACTTC

d_call: NA
v_call: TRBV7-9
j_call: TRBJ2-5
clone_size: NA
cdr3_aa: CASRRFAGEETQYF
cdr3_nt: TGTGCCAGCCGACGGTTTGCGGGCGAAGAGACCCAGTACTTC

d_call: TRBD2
v_call: TRBV5-6
j_call: TRBJ2-5
clone_size: NA
cdr3_aa: CASSVHGTSGQETQYF
cdr3_nt: TGTGCCAGCAGCGTCCACGGGACTAGCGGTCAAGAGACCCAGTACTTC

d_call: NA
v_call: TRBV9
j_call: TRBJ2-3
clone_size: NA
cdr3_aa: CASSDQASGTDTQYF
cdr3_nt: TGTGCCAGCAGCGATCAGGCTAGCGGCACAGATACGCAGTATTTT

d_call: TRBD1
v_call: TRBV7-6
j_call: TRBJ1-4
clone_size: NA
cdr3_aa: CASSLGQNYNEKLFF
cdr3_nt: TGTGCCAGCAGCCTGGGACAGAATTATAATGAAAAACTGTTTTTT

d_call: TRBD2
v_call: TRBV18
j_call: TRBJ2-3
clone_size: NA
cdr3_aa: CASSTQGLATQYF
cdr3_nt: TGTGCCAGCTCAACACAGGGACTAGCTACGCAGTATTTT

d_call: TRBD2
v_call: TRBV7-2
j_call: TRBJ2-5
clone_size: once
cdr3_aa: CASSPGGGQETQYF
cdr3_nt: TGTGCCAGCAGCCCGGGGGGGGGCCAAGAGACCCAGTACTTC

d_call: NA
v_call: TRBV19
j_call: TRBJ2-5
clone_size: once
cdr3_aa: CASSAGGGETQYF
cdr3_nt: TGTGCCAGTAGTGCCGGGGGTGGGGAGACCCAGTACTTC

d_call: NA
v_call: TRBV5-1
j_call: TRBJ2-2
clone_size: NA
cdr3_aa: CASSLNGRGTGELFF
cdr3_nt: TGCGCCAGCAGCCTGAACGGGAGAGGCACCGGGGAGCTGTTTTTT

d_call: NA
v_call: TRBV5-1
j_call: TRBJ2-2
clone_size: NA
cdr3_aa: CASSLRESGELFF
cdr3_nt: TGCGCCAGCAGCTTGCGGGAGTCCGGGGAGCTGTTTTTT

d_call: NA
v_call: TRBV7-2
j_call: TRBJ2-5
clone_size: NA
cdr3_aa: CASSLSLGETQYF
cdr3_nt: TGTGCCAGCAGCTTATCCCTAGGAGAGACCCAGTACTTC

d_call: NA
v_call: TRBV27
j_call: TRBJ2-5
clone_size: NA
cdr3_aa: CASSLRGAETQYF
cdr3_nt: TGTGCCAGCAGTTTGCGTGGAGCAGAGACCCAGTACTTC

d_call: NA
v_call: TRBV27
j_call: TRBJ2-1
clone_size: NA
cdr3_aa: CASSRPGAYNEQFF
cdr3_nt: TGTGCCAGCAGTCGTCCGGGAGCCTACAATGAGCAGTTCTTC

d_call: NA
v_call: TRBV7-2
j_call: TRBJ2-2
clone_size: NA
cdr3_aa: CASSSYTGELFF
cdr3_nt: TGTGCCAGCAGCTCATACACCGGGGAGCTGTTTTTT

d_call: NA
v_call: TRBV7-2
j_call: TRBJ1-6
clone_size: NA
cdr3_aa: CASSLGSGLDSPLHF
cdr3_nt: TGTGCCAGCAGCTTAGGTTCAGGGCTTGATTCACCCCTCCACTTT